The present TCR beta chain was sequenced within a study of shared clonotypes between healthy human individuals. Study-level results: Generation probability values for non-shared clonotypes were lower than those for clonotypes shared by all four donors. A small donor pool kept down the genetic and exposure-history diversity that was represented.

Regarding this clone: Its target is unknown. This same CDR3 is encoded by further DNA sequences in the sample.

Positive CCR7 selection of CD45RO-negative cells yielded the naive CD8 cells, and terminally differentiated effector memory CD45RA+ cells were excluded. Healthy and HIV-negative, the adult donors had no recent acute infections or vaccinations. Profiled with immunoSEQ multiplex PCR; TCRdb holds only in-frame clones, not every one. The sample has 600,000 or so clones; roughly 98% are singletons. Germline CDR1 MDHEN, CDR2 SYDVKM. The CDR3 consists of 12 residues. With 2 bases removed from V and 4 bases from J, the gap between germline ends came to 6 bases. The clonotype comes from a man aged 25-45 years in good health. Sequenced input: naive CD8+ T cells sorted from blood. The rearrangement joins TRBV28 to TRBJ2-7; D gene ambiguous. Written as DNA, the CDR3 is TGTGCCAGCAGTTTAGGAGATTACGAGCAGTACTTC. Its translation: CASSLGDYEQYF.